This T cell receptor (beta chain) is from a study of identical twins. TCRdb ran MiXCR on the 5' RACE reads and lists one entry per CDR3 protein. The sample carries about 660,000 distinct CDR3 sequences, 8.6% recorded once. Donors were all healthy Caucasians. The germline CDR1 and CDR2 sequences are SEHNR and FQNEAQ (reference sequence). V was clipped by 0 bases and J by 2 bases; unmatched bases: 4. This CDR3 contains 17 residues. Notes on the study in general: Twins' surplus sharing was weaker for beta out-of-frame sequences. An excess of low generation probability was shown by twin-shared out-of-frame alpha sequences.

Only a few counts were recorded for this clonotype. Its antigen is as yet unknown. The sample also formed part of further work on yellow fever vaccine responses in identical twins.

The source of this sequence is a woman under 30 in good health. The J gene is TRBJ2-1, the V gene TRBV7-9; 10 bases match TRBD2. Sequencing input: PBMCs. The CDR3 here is CASSLARTSGTYNEQFF. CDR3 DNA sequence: TGTGCCAGCAGCTTAGCGCGGACTAGCGGAACCTACAATGAGCAGTTCTTC.